This TCR beta chain was captured by sequencing in a study of blood T cells in healthy people across ages. Overall study findings and caveats: Significant beta diversity loss was already apparent by age approximately 38, declining roughly linearly.

This clonotype was found a few times. Its target is unknown. For the second PCR, which ran for about 7 to 11 cycles, a sample-barcoded 5' primer and a J-beta primer mix were used. The template-switch adaptor, which had 12 random nucleotides, put a tag on each cDNA molecule. TCRdb analysed the 5' RACE reads with MiXCR anew, one entry per CDR3 protein. The sample shows nearly 1 million distinct CDR3 sequences, 51% of them seen only once. Germline lookup yields CDR1 SEHNR and CDR2 FQNEAQ (reference sequence). V was pared by 3 bases and J by 4 bases, with 4 bases of the junction left unmatched. The CDR3 is 15 residues long.

Sequencing was done on a sample of blood. This sequence originates from a woman between 55 and 75 years old in good health. This chain links TRBV7-9 with TRBJ2-3; TRBD1 matches 10 bases. The CDR3: CASSFWDRGADTQYF. DNA of the CDR3: TGTGCCAGCAGCTTTTGGGACAGGGGCGCAGATACGCAGTATTTT.